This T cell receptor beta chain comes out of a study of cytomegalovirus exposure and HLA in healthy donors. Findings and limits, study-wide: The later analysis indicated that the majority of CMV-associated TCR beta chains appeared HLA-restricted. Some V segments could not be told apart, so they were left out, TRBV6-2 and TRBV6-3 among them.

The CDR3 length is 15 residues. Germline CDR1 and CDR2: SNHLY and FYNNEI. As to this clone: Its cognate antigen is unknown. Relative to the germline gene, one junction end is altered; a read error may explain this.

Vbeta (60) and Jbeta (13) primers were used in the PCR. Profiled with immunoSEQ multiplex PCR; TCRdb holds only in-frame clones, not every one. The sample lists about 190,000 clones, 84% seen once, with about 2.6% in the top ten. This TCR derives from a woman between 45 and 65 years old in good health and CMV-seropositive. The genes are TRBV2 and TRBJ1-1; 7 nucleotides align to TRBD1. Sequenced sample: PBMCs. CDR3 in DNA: TGTGCCAGCAGTAAAGACAGGGTGTTGAAAACTGAAGCTTTCTTT. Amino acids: CASSKDRVLKTEAFF.